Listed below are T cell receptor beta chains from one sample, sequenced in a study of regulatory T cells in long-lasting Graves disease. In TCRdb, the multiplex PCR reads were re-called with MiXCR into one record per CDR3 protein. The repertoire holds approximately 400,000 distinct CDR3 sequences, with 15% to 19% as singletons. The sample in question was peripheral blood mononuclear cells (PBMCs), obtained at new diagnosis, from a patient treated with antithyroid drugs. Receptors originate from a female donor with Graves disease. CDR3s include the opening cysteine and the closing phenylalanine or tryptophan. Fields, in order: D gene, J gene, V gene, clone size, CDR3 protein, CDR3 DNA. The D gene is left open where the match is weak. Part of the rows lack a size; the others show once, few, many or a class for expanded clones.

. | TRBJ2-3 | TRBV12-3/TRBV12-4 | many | CASSREWEPDTDTQYF | TGTGCCAGCAGTCGGGAGTGGGAGCCCGACACAGATACGCAGTATTTT
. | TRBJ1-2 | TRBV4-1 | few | CASSPRDSGVNGYTF | TGCGCCAGCAGCCCTAGAGACAGTGGGGTGAATGGCTACACCTTC
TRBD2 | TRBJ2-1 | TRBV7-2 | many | CASSPRSGLASGGNEQFF | TGTGCCAGCAGCCCCCGGTCGGGACTAGCGTCAGGTGGGAATGAGCAGTTCTTC
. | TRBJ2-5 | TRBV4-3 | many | CASSQEGRQETQYF | TGCGCCAGCAGCCAAGAGGGGCGACAAGAGACCCAGTACTTC
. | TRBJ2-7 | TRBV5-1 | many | CASSFLYEQYF | TGCGCCAGCAGCTTTCTATACGAGCAGTACTTC
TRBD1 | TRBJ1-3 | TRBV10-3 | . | CAISKTGYSGNTIYF | TGTGCCATCTCTAAGACAGGGTATTCTGGAAACACCATATATTTT
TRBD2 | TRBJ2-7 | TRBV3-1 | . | CASSQGPLAGATYEQYF | TGTGCCAGCAGCCAGGGACCGCTAGCGGGAGCCACCTACGAGCAGTACTTC
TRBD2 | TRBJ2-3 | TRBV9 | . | CASSGESGRATDTQYF | TGTGCCAGCAGCGGAGAAAGCGGGAGGGCCACAGATACGCAGTATTTT
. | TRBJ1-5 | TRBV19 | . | CASSITGASNQPQHF | TGTGCCAGTAGTATAACGGGGGCCTCCAATCAGCCCCAGCATTTT
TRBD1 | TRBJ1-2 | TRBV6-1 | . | CATRGDRGGYTF | TGTGCCACCCGAGGGGACAGGGGTGGCTACACCTTC
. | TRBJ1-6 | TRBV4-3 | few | CASSQEGGARKDSPLHF | TGCGCCAGCAGCCAAGAAGGCGGGGCCAGAAAGGATTCACCCCTCCACTTT
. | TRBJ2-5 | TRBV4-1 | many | CASSQEDFQETQYF | TGCGCCAGCAGCCAAGAGGACTTCCAAGAGACCCAGTACTTC
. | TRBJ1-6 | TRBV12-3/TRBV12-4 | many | CATQGTNNSPLHF | TGTGCCACCCAGGGGACGAATAATTCACCCCTCCACTTT
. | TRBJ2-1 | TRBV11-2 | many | CASSLDYARRGRDNEQFF | TGTGCCAGCAGCTTAGATTACGCTCGACGTGGGCGGGACAATGAGCAGTTCTTC
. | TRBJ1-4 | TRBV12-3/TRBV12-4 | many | CASSLTSRGLKEKLFF | TGTGCCAGCAGTTTAACGAGCCGGGGGCTGAAGGAAAAACTGTTTTTT
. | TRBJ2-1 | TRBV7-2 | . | CASSPISPLVGYNEQFF | TGTGCCAGCAGTCCAATATCGCCGCTAGTAGGGTACAATGAGCAGTTCTTC
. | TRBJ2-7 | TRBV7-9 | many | CASSITGKAFYEQYF | TGTGCCAGCAGCATTACAGGGAAAGCTTTCTACGAGCAGTACTTC
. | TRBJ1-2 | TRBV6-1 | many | CASLRGTGGYTF | TGTGCCAGCCTCAGGGGTACTGGTGGCTACACCTTC
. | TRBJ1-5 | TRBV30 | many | CAWSVQSAQPQHF | TGTGCCTGGAGTGTACAATCCGCGCAGCCCCAGCATTTT
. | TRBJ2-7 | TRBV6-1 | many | CASSAADVSSYEQYF | TGTGCCAGCAGTGCTGCGGACGTTAGCTCCTACGAGCAGTACTTC
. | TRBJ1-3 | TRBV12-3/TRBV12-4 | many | CASNRESGNTIYF | TGTGCCAGCAATCGGGAGTCTGGAAACACCATATATTTT
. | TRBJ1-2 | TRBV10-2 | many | CASSDAGIGGYTF | TGCGCCAGCAGTGATGCCGGGATTGGAGGCTACACCTTC
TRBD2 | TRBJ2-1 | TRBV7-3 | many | CASSLTSQRGVYNEQFF | TGTGCCAGCAGCTTAACATCCCAGCGGGGGGTCTACAATGAGCAGTTCTTC
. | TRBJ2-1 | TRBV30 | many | CAWSVRADSNEQFF | TGTGCCTGGAGTGTACGGGCAGATTCCAATGAGCAGTTCTTC
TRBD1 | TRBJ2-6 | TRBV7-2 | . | CASSPRTGGANVLTF | TGTGCCAGCAGCCCCCGGACAGGTGGGGCCAACGTCCTGACTTTC
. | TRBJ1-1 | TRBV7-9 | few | CASSFRAANDAEAFF | TGTGCCAGCAGCTTCCGGGCAGCAAACGACGCTGAAGCTTTCTTT
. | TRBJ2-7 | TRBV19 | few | CASSTTSIFSYEQYF | TGTGCCAGTAGTACGACTAGTATTTTCTCCTACGAGCAGTACTTC
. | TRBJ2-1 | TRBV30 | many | CAWSVQGSYNEQFF | TGTGCCTGGAGTGTACAGGGTTCCTACAATGAGCAGTTCTTC
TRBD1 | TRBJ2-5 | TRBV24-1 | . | CATSDRTDRKETQYF | TGTGCCACCAGTGACCGGACGGACAGGAAGGAGACCCAGTACTTC
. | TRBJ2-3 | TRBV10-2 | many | CASSDTGGTDTQYF | TGCGCCAGCAGTGATACCGGAGGCACAGATACGCAGTATTTT
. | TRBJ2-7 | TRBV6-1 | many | CASSATPAPLVRYF | TGTGCCAGCAGCGCGACCCCGGCACCCCTGGTACGGTACTTC
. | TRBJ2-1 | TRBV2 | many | CASREQGGKNEQFF | TGTGCCAGCAGGGAACAGGGGGGGAAAAATGAGCAGTTCTTC
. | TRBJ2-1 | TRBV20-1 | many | CSASPNEQFF | TGCAGTGCTAGTCCGAATGAGCAGTTCTTC
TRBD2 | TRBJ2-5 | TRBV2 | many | CASSKGTSRQETQYF | TGTGCCAGCAGTAAGGGGACTAGCCGACAAGAGACCCAGTACTTC
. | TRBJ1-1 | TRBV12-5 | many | CASGIPQGTEAFF | TGTGCTAGTGGTATCCCACAGGGAACTGAAGCTTTCTTT
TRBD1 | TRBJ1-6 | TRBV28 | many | CASSLGTGNSPLHF | TGTGCCAGCAGTTTGGGGACAGGGAATTCACCCCTCCACTTT
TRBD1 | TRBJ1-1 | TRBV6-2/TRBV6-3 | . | CACSLTGADTEAFF | TGTGCCTGCAGTTTGACAGGGGCGGACACTGAAGCTTTCTTT
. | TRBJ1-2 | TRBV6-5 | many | CASSYSKGGDGYTF | TGTGCCAGCAGTTACTCGAAGGGCGGGGATGGCTACACCTTC
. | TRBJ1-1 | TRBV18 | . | CASHRDAGNTEAFF | TGTGCCAGCCACCGGGACGCAGGGAACACTGAAGCTTTCTTT
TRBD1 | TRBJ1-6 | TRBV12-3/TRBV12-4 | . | CASSTRGQGRNSPLHF | TGTGCCAGCAGTACCCGAGGACAGGGGAGAAATTCACCCCTCCACTTT